The present T cell receptor beta chain was sequenced within a study of blood T cell repertoires in COVID-19. The table came from immunoSEQ multiplex PCR; TCRdb's copy has only in-frame clones and leaves some out. The data hold some 300,000 clones, with roughly 90% observed a single time. The CDR3 length is 19 residues. Germline CDR1 reads SGHAT; CDR2 reads FQNNGV. V gave up 3 bases and J gave up 3 bases; unmatched junction bases: 15. The TCR comes from a woman between 45 and 60 years old who had been exposed to COVID-19. The sequenced sample consisted of PBMCs or T cells enriched from blood (not recorded which). The rearrangement uses TRBV11-2 and TRBJ1-4, with TRBD1 matching 8 bases. CDR3: CASSFAFNKNRGANEKLFF. The DNA of the CDR3 is TGTGCCAGCAGCTTCGCATTTAACAAAAACAGGGGGGCTAATGAAAAACTGTTTTTT.